This T cell receptor (beta chain) was observed in a study of blood T cell repertoires in COVID-19. Study context: COVID-19 samples, acute and convalescent, were from the United States, Italy and Spain. T cells, B-cell-depleted T cells, or PBMCs provided the cDNA or gDNA that served as material.

The authors' processing: The authors estimated nucleated cell counts from reference gene primer amplification. The table came from immunoSEQ multiplex PCR; TCRdb's copy has only in-frame clones and leaves some out. V and J calls plus clone size are reproduced from that table; the DNA served to infer D and trimming. The sample records under 500,000 clones, about 89% being singletons. Germline values: CDR1 SNHLY, CDR2 FYNNEI. The length of the CDR3 is 13 residues. The V and J ends lost 4 bases and 4 bases respectively, with 10 bases between them. The sequence derives from a woman younger than 45 with acute or convalescent COVID-19. Sequencing was carried out using peripheral blood. The chain recombines TRBV2 with TRBJ2-5, with no clear D. The CDR3 protein is CASSVKERETQYF. The CDR3 DNA is TGTGCCAGCAGTGTGAAGGAGAGAGAGACCCAGTACTTC.